A single T cell receptor (beta chain) is shown here with its context. Its specificity is not known. Clones were read by immunoSEQ multiplex PCR, and TCRdb kept only the in-frame ones, dropping some. The sample lists roughly 2,000,000 clones, around 93% occurring once. Positively selected for CCR7, the CD45RO-negative cells used as naive CD8 cells excluded terminally differentiated effector memory CD45RA+ cells. Donors included only healthy HIV-negative adults lacking recent acute infections or vaccinations. The junction had 5 bases not matched to a gene; V was cut back by 5 bases and J by 5 bases. The CDR3 covers 15 residues. Germline V CDR1 and CDR2: SGHAT, FQNNGV. This sample was taken from a study of shared clonotypes between healthy human individuals. Study summary: CD4 naive cells filled three plates per donor, CD4 memory three, CD8 naive two and CD8 memory one. Study-wide points: The naive CD4 repertoires of a few donors were compared, and around 4.9% of clonotypes were shared.

The TCR sequence derives from a man aged 18 to 29 in good health. Some clones in this sample may be carry-over from other donors' samples. Sample: naive CD8+ T cells from PBMCs. This rearrangement joins TRBV11-2 to TRBJ2-7; 14 positions match TRBD2. In nucleotides, the CDR3 is TGTGCCAGCAGCGCCGGGACTAGCGGGAGTCACGAGCAGTACTTC. Protein product: CASSAGTSGSHEQYF.